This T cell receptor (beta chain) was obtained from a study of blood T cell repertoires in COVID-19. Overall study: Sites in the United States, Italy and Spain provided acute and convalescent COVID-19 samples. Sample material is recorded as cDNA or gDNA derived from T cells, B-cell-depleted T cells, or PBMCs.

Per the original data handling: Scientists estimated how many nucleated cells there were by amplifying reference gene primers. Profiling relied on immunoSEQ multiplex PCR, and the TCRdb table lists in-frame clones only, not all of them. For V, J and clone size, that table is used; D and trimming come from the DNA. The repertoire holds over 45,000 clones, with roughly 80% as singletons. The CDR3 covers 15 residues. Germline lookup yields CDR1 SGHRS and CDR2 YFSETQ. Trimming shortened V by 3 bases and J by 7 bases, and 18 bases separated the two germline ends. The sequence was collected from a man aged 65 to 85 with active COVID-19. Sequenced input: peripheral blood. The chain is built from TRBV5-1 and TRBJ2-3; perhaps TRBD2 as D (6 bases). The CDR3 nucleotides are TGCGCCAGCAGCTCCGGGAGAGCCCAATTGAATACGCAGTATTTT. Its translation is CASSSGRAQLNTQYF.